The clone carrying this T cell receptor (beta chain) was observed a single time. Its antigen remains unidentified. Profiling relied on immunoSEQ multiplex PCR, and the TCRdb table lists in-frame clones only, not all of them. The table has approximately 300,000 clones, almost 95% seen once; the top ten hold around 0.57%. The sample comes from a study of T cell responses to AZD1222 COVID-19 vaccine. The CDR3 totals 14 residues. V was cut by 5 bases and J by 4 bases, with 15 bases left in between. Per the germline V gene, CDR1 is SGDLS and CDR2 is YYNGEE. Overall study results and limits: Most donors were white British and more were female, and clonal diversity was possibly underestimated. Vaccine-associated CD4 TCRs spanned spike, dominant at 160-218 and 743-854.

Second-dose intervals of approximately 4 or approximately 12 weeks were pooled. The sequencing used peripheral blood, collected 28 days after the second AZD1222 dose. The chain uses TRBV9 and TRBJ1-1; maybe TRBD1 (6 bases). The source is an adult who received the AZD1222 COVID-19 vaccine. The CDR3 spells CASSEQGGGTEAFF. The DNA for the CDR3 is TGTGCCAGCAGTGAACAGGGAGGGGGCACTGAAGCTTTCTTT.